This note documents a single T cell receptor (beta chain) sequence. All recovered Cohort 3 donors got two negative PCRs, got clearance, or saw symptom resolution. Repertoires were generated with immunoSEQ multiplex PCR, while TCRdb's copy carries only in-frame clones and drops some. The sample lists 200,000 or so clones, 80% to 85% seen once, with around 7% in the top ten. CDR1 and CDR2 from the germline V gene are SEHNR and FQNEAQ (reference sequence). The CDR3 sequence is 13 residues long. V dropped 4 bases and J dropped 3 bases, with 10 bases sitting between them. The data belong to a study of blood T cell repertoires in COVID-19. On the study more broadly: T cells, B-cell-depleted T cells, or PBMCs provided the cDNA or gDNA that served as material.

The chain joins TRBV7-9 to TRBJ2-7, with D uncertain. Sequencing was carried out using PBMCs or T cells enriched from blood (not recorded which). This receptor was taken from a man aged 35-49 years who had recovered from COVID-19. The CDR3 nucleotides are TGTGCCAGCAGCTCTCACACAGTCTACGAGCAGTACTTC. It is translated as CASSSHTVYEQYF.